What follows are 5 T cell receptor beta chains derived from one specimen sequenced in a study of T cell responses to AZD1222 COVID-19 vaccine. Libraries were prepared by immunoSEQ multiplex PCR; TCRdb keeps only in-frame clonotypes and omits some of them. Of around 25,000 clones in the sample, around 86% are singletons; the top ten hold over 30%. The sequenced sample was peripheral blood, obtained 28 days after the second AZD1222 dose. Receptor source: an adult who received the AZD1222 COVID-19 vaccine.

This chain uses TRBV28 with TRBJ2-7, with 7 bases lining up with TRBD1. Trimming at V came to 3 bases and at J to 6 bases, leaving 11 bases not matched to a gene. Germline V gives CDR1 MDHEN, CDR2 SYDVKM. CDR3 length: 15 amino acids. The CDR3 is CASSFFDRVFAEQYF. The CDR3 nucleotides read TGTGCCAGCAGTTTCTTCGACAGGGTCTTCGCCGAGCAGTACTTC.

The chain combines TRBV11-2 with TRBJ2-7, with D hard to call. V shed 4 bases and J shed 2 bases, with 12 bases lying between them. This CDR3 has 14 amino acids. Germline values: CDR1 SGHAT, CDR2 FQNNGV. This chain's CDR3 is CASSYSGMTYEQYF. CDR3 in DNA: TGTGCCAGCAGCTACTCTGGGATGACCTACGAGCAGTACTTC. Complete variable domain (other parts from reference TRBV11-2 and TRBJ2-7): EAGVAQSPRYKIIEKRQSVAFWCNPISGHATLYWYQQILGQGPKLLIQFQNNGVVDDSQLPKDRFSAERLKGVDSTLKIQPAKLEDSAVYLCASSYSGMTYEQYFGPGTRLTVT.

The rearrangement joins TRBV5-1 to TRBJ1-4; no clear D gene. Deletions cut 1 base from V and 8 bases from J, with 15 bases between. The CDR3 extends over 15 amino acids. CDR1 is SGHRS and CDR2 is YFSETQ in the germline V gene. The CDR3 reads CASSLTAQGNEKLFF. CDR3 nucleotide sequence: TGCGCCAGCAGCTTGACAGCCCAAGGAAACGAAAAACTGTTTTTT.

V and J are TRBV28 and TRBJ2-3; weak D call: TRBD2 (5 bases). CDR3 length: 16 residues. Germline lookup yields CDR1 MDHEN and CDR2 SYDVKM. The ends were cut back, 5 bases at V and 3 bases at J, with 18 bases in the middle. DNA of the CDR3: TGTGCCAGCAGTCCTGTTAACGGGAAGTCGACAGATACGCAGTATTTT. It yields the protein CASSPVNGKSTDTQYF.

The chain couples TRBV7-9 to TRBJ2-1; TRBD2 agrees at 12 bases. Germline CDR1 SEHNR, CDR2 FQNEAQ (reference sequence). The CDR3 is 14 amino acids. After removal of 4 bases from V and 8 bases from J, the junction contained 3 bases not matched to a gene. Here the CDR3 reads CASSSGTSGHEQFF. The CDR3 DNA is TGTGCCAGCAGCTCCGGGACTAGCGGGCATGAGCAGTTCTTC.